This TCR beta chain was retrieved from a study of T-cell reconstitution after alpha-beta-depleted transplantation in children (dated by TCRdb to 2016 to 2017). At the level of the whole study: Using TCR repertoire profiling, the study followed T-cell immune reconstitution in a quantitative way in children after TCRalphabeta/CD19-depleted allogeneic hematopoietic cell transplantation.

The library came from PCR. For sequencing, an Illumina HiSeq 2500 was employed. TCR library preparation used molecular barcoding, with unique molecular identifiers applied to normalize quantification of the TCRbeta repertoire. TCRdb reanalyzed the raw reads on its own, using fastp at Q25 for trimming and MiXCR for clone calling, and kept in-frame beta chains. Rows are combined by CDR3 protein, so each entry shows the most common genes and DNA. This sample lists 200,000 to 250,000 distinct CDR3 sequences; about 9.5% were detected once. The leading ten clones occupy 6.2% of the sample. In the germline V gene, CDR1 corresponds to SGHRS and CDR2 to YFSETQ. The CDR3 numbers 13 residues from cysteine through phenylalanine. The only DNA kept is the CDR3, 39 bases in frame from the first base. V is clipped by 3 bases and J by 7 bases, and the sequence between their germline boundaries is 11 bases long. To note about this clonotype: Its target antigen remains unknown. No qualities accompany the bases; no much larger clone lies one base away.

The receptor chain draws on TRBV5-1 and TRBJ1-5; no D segment can be confidently identified. The sample here was PBMCs from the stem cell graft donor, taken from the stem cell graft. This TCR was sampled from a human donor who donated a stem cell graft to a child with acute lymphoblastic leukemia. The CDR3 here reads CASSSDPRQPQHF. In nucleotide form, the sequence is TGCGCCAGCAGCTCGGACCCACGACAGCCCCAGCATTTT.